This T cell receptor beta chain comes out of a study of T-cell memory formation after mild COVID-19. Points on this clonotype: As yet, its antigen is unknown.

From germline, CDR1 is MNHEY and CDR2 SVGEGT. The CDR3 loop spans 14 amino acids. The germline V and J ends were trimmed by 4 bases and 9 bases, with 16 bases remaining between them. The study, taken as a whole, reports: Day 37-peaking second-wave clones had unconfirmed SARS-CoV-2 specificity.

Via MiXCR, TCRdb re-called the 5' RACE reads, giving one row per CDR3 protein. The sample has 100,000 to 150,000 distinct CDR3 sequences, about 15% seen once; the top ten hold approximately 5.2%. The TCR comes from a man in his late teens or twenties who had mild COVID-19 (a few samples of this study predate the infection). Cell type and time point are not known. V gene TRBV6-2 or TRBV6-3 combines with J gene TRBJ2-1, with a tentative D call TRBD1 (6 bases). The sample was PBMCs or a T cell subset sorted from them (not recorded which). The CDR3 is CASSFHSLGGEQFF. The CDR3 DNA is TGTGCCAGCAGTTTCCACTCACTAGGGGGTGAGCAGTTCTTC.